This T cell receptor (beta chain) was captured by sequencing in a study of blood T cell repertoires in COVID-19. Overall study: Sites in the United States, Italy and Spain provided acute and convalescent COVID-19 samples.

CDR3 length: 16 residues. Germline trimming cut 4 bases from V and 3 bases from J; bases unmatched to any gene: 10. Germline V gives CDR1 PRHDT, CDR2 FYEKMQ (reference sequence). Clones were sequenced by immunoSEQ multiplex PCR, and TCRdb holds only the in-frame ones, with some missing. Among a few hundred thousand clones listed, approximately 90% were seen once. Source material: PBMCs or T cells enriched from blood (not recorded which). The sequence derives from a woman aged 60-75 years who had recovered from COVID-19. The chain recombines TRBV13 with TRBJ2-3; 7 nucleotides align to TRBD2. The DNA for the CDR3 is TGTGCCAGCAGCTCGAGACTAGCTTTCAATACAGATACGCAGTATTTT. It specifies CASSSRLAFNTDTQYF.